This T cell receptor beta chain was obtained from a study of blood T cells in healthy people across ages. Primers used in a second PCR of about 7 to 12 cycles were a sample-barcoded 5' primer and a J-beta primer mix. TCRdb independently ran MiXCR on the 5' RACE reads; one entry per CDR3 protein. The sample includes 750,000 to 850,000 distinct CDR3 sequences, roughly 25% of them seen just once. This CDR3 spans 16 amino acids. The junction had 7 bases not matched to a gene; V was cut back by 5 bases and J by 0 bases. Germline CDR1 MNHEY, CDR2 SMNVEV (reference sequence). These data also featured in a second study, about T cells of mothers and their children. Turning to that study: Biologically related mothers and children overlapped slightly more than unrelated pairs, a non-significant difference.

This clonotype was obtained from a boy between 5 and 17 years old in good health. Sequences were obtained from blood. This chain connects TRBV27 to TRBJ1-1; 9 nucleotides align to TRBD1. The CDR3 nucleotides are TGTGCCAGCAGTATCGGGACAGGGAGGATGAACACTGAAGCTTTCTTT. Protein: CASSIGTGRMNTEAFF.